A selection of T cell receptor beta chains follows, all from one sample in a study of identical twins. One entry per CDR3 protein results from TCRdb running MiXCR on the 5' RACE reads. This table has around 480,000 distinct CDR3 sequences, roughly 13% appearing once. The same data also contributed to another study, on yellow fever vaccine responses in identical twins.

The specimen was CD4+ T cells sorted from blood. These receptors were taken from a woman under 30 in good health. The CDR3 runs from the conserved cysteine through the conserved F or W. The order of the fields is D gene, J gene, V gene, clone size, CDR3 protein, CDR3 DNA. D genes are given only for firm matches. For some rows the clone size is stated as once, few or many, or as a class when expanded; others skip it.

.,TRBJ2-1,TRBV7-9,.,CASSLNINNEQFF,TGTGCCAGCAGCCTCAATATCAACAATGAGCAGTTCTTC
.,TRBJ2-2,TRBV29-1,many,CSVANTGELFF,TGCAGCGTTGCGAACACCGGGGAGCTGTTTTTT
.,TRBJ2-2,TRBV7-2,.,CASRAAPNTGELFF,TGTGCCAGTAGAGCAGCTCCGAACACCGGGGAGCTGTTTTTT
.,TRBJ2-3,TRBV7-2,.,CASSLTPERTDTQYF,TGTGCCAGCAGCTTAACCCCGGAGCGCACAGATACGCAGTATTTT
TRBD2,TRBJ2-3,TRBV20-1,few,CSASEREVTDTQYF,TGCAGTGCTAGTGAGCGGGAGGTCACAGATACGCAGTATTTT
.,TRBJ1-1,TRBV28,few,CASSFPRGENTEAFF,TGTGCCAGCAGTTTCCCCAGAGGAGAAAACACTGAAGCTTTCTTT
.,TRBJ2-1,TRBV28,.,CASNDRYNEQFF,TGTGCCAGCAATGACCGTTACAATGAGCAGTTCTTC
.,TRBJ2-3,TRBV7-9,few,CASSLVEGRGTDTQYF,TGTGCCAGCAGCTTAGTCGAGGGAAGGGGCACAGATACGCAGTATTTT
.,TRBJ1-1,TRBV27,.,CASSRSETNTEAFF,TGTGCCAGCAGTCGTTCGGAGACGAACACTGAAGCTTTCTTT
.,TRBJ2-3,TRBV5-5,.,CASSIPTSPSTDTQYF,TGTGCCAGCAGCATACCGACCAGCCCTAGCACAGATACGCAGTATTTT
TRBD2,TRBJ2-1,TRBV6-2/TRBV6-3,.,CASSGGKKREIQFF,TGTGCCAGCAGTGGCGGAAAAAAGCGGGAAATTCAGTTCTTC
TRBD2,TRBJ2-1,TRBV6-2/TRBV6-3,few,CASSYSGMRLAAKNEQFF,TGTGCCAGCAGTTACTCGGGAATGAGACTAGCCGCGAAGAATGAGCAGTTCTTC
TRBD1,TRBJ2-7,TRBV4-1,few,CASSQEGLTGGYEQYF,TGCGCCAGCAGCCAAGAAGGGTTGACAGGGGGCTACGAGCAGTACTTC
.,TRBJ2-3,TRBV6-5,.,CASSYSGRHSTDTQYF,TGTGCCAGCAGTTACTCGGGGCGTCATAGCACAGATACGCAGTATTTT
TRBD1,TRBJ2-5,TRBV11-3,.,CASSMGQGLQETQYF,TGTGCCAGCAGCATGGGACAGGGCCTACAAGAGACCCAGTACTTC
.,TRBJ2-5,TRBV29-1,many,CSVEEGGETQYF,TGCAGCGTTGAAGAAGGTGGGGAGACCCAGTACTTC
.,TRBJ1-2,TRBV6-5,.,CASSHAGAYGYTF,TGTGCCAGCAGTCACGCAGGGGCTTATGGCTACACCTTC
.,TRBJ2-1,TRBV3-1,.,CASSSKTGFSYNEQFF,TGTGCCAGCAGCTCAAAGACAGGATTCTCCTACAATGAGCAGTTCTTC
.,TRBJ1-1,TRBV10-3,.,CAISDLSGGGNTEAFF,TGTGCCATCAGTGATCTCTCTGGGGGCGGTAACACTGAAGCTTTCTTT
TRBD2,TRBJ2-1,TRBV2,.,CASSERRTSGGASEQFF,TGTGCCAGCAGTGAAAGGCGGACTAGCGGGGGGGCCAGCGAGCAGTTCTTC
TRBD1,TRBJ2-7,TRBV7-8,.,CASSLGRPGQGFSYEQYF,TGTGCCAGCAGCTTAGGTCGGCCAGGACAGGGGTTCTCCTACGAGCAGTACTTC
TRBD2,TRBJ2-1,TRBV9,few,CASSVASGGAVNEQFF,TGTGCCAGCAGCGTAGCCAGCGGGGGGGCCGTAAATGAGCAGTTCTTC
.,TRBJ1-1,TRBV20-1,.,CSASVGGRTEAFF,TGCAGTGCTAGTGTTGGGGGGCGGACTGAAGCTTTCTTT
TRBD1,TRBJ2-7,TRBV2,few,CASRPGQGVYEQYF,TGTGCCAGCAGGCCGGGGCAGGGGGTGTACGAGCAGTACTTC
.,TRBJ2-7,TRBV7-9,.,CASSRTVTSSSYEQYF,TGTGCCAGCAGCCGTACAGTGACTAGTAGCTCCTACGAGCAGTACTTC
TRBD2,TRBJ2-1,TRBV5-1,few,CASRHGEVAGAYNEQFF,TGCGCCAGCAGGCACGGCGAGGTAGCGGGAGCCTACAATGAGCAGTTCTTC
.,TRBJ1-5,TRBV4-2,few,CASSQDWGQGQPQHF,TGTGCCAGCAGCCAAGATTGGGGGCAGGGGCAGCCCCAGCATTTT
TRBD2,TRBJ2-7,TRBV20-1,.,CSASGTSGRSNYEQYF,TGCAGTGCTAGTGGGACTAGCGGGAGATCGAACTACGAGCAGTACTTC
TRBD1,TRBJ1-5,TRBV5-1,few,CASSADRGLPQHF,TGCGCCAGCAGCGCGGACAGGGGGCTGCCCCAGCATTTT
TRBD2,TRBJ2-1,TRBV7-2,few,CASSPGGSGRATNEQFF,TGTGCCAGCAGCCCTGGGGGTAGCGGGAGGGCAACCAATGAGCAGTTCTTC
TRBD2,TRBJ2-5,TRBV4-3,.,CASSQQTGGETQYF,TGCGCCAGCAGCCAACAGACGGGGGGAGAGACCCAGTACTTC
TRBD1,TRBJ1-2,TRBV27,.,CASSLSRQGVGGYTF,TGTGCCAGCAGTTTATCCCGACAGGGGGTAGGAGGCTACACCTTC
TRBD2,TRBJ2-7,TRBV19,.,CASSTSSGPYEQYF,TGTGCCAGTAGTACGTCTAGCGGCCCCTACGAGCAGTACTTC
.,TRBJ2-7,TRBV7-9,.,CASSSLMGRSYEQYF,TGTGCCAGCAGCTCCTTGATGGGACGGTCCTACGAGCAGTACTTC
TRBD1,TRBJ1-1,TRBV2,few,CASRDDRDTEAFF,TGTGCCAGCAGGGACGACAGGGACACTGAAGCTTTCTTT
TRBD2,TRBJ2-1,TRBV12-5,few,CASGLGLALYNEQFF,TGTGCTAGTGGTTTGGGACTAGCGCTCTACAATGAGCAGTTCTTC
TRBD1,TRBJ2-5,TRBV19,.,CASMRTGGETQYF,TGTGCCAGTATGAGGACAGGGGGAGAGACCCAGTACTTC
.,TRBJ1-4,TRBV5-5,.,CAMGPEQHKLFF,TGTGCCATGGGCCCTGAACAGCACAAACTGTTTTTT
TRBD1,TRBJ2-7,TRBV12-5,.,CASGLYPRTGALYEQYF,TGTGCTAGTGGTTTGTACCCTCGGACAGGGGCCCTCTACGAGCAGTACTTC
.,TRBJ2-5,TRBV10-3,few,CAISDLKGDYQETQYF,TGTGCCATCAGTGACCTTAAGGGAGACTACCAAGAGACCCAGTACTTC
.,TRBJ2-7,TRBV27,many,CASSPLEKFYEQYF,TGTGCCAGTTCCCCTCTGGAGAAGTTCTACGAGCAGTACTTC
.,TRBJ2-7,TRBV11-2,.,CASSLDHQGQAGYF,TGTGCCAGCAGCTTAGATCATCAGGGCCAAGCTGGGTACTTC
.,TRBJ2-5,TRBV11-2,.,CASSLDWQGRETQYF,TGTGCCAGCAGCTTAGATTGGCAGGGAAGAGAGACCCAGTACTTC
.,TRBJ1-1,TRBV5-1,once,CASSLDPGVNTEAFF,TGCGCCAGCAGCTTGGATCCAGGGGTGAACACTGAAGCTTTCTTT
.,TRBJ1-2,TRBV2,few,CASSEAGRGGGYTF,TGTGCCAGCAGTGAAGCCGGAAGGGGGGGCGGCTACACCTTC
.,TRBJ2-3,TRBV3-1,.,CASSQRTADTQYF,TGTGCCAGCAGCCAAAGAACGGCAGATACGCAGTATTTT
.,TRBJ1-4,TRBV6-5,many,CASSRGEKLFF,TGTGCCAGCAGTCGGGGTGAAAAACTGTTTTTT
TRBD2,TRBJ2-5,TRBV20-1,few,CSARPFSGGDTETQYF,TGCAGTGCTAGACCGTTCAGCGGGGGGGATACAGAGACCCAGTACTTC
.,TRBJ2-6,TRBV29-1,.,CSVAAQSGANVLTF,TGCAGCGTTGCGGCGCAGTCTGGGGCCAACGTCCTGACTTTC
.,TRBJ2-2,TRBV5-1,many,CASSPKTTGELFF,TGCGCCAGCAGCCCAAAGACTACCGGGGAGCTGTTTTTT
.,TRBJ2-4,TRBV28,few,CASSFIWGIQYF,TGTGCCAGCAGTTTCATTTGGGGGATTCAGTACTTC
.,TRBJ2-1,TRBV24-1,.,CATSESSRGSYNEQFF,TGTGCCACCAGTGAGTCCTCGCGGGGCTCCTACAATGAGCAGTTCTTC